Reported below is one TCR beta chain. Antigen: not known. The entry originates in a study of cytomegalovirus exposure and HLA in healthy donors. Study-wide context: Earlier results showed roughly 120 million unique TCR beta sequences derived from approximately 180 million T cells. Whole-study findings and limits: The classifier was said to identify cytomegalovirus status with high specificity and sensitivity.

PCR used 60 Vbeta primers and 13 Jbeta primers. Assay used: immunoSEQ multiplex PCR; TCRdb lists only in-frame clones, some missing. Of 150,000 to 200,000 clones listed, 76% are singletons. CDR1 and CDR2 from the germline V gene are SGHDT and YYEEEE. There are 15 residues in the CDR3. Trimming stripped 0 bases from V and 5 bases from J, with 14 bases between. This TCR came from a man between 60 and 75 years old in good health and CMV-seronegative. Sequenced material: PBMCs. The chain is built from TRBV5-6 and TRBJ1-1; D gene uncertain. The CDR3 here is CASSLGRSWSTEAFF. The CDR3 DNA sequence: TGTGCCAGCAGCTTGGGCCGTTCATGGAGTACTGAAGCTTTCTTT.